These 10 T cell receptor beta chains originate from one sample sequenced in a study of identical twins. From the 5' RACE reads, TCRdb called clonotypes with MiXCR, one entry per CDR3 protein. This table holds a few hundred thousand distinct CDR3 sequences, about 13% found once. These data also formed part of another study, on yellow fever vaccine responses in identical twins.

Sequencing input: memory (CD45RO+) T cells sorted from blood. These TCRs come from a woman in her late teens or twenties in good health.

The chain joins TRBV28 to TRBJ2-5; either TRBD1 or TRBD2 may supply D (5 bases each). V dropped 7 bases and J dropped 4 bases, with 16 bases sitting between them. From germline, CDR1 is MDHEN and CDR2 SYDVKM. The CDR3 loop spans 14 amino acids. CDR3: CASTPPGLRETQYF. The CDR3 DNA follows: TGTGCCAGCACCCCACCGGGGCTTCGAGAGACCCAGTACTTC. The complete variable domain, with remaining parts taken from reference TRBV28 and TRBJ2-5, reads DVKVTQSSRYLVKRTGEKVFLECVQDMDHENMFWYRQDPGLGLRLIYFSYDVKMKEKGDIPEGYSVSREKKERFSLILESASTNQTSMYLCASTPPGLRETQYFGPGTRLLVL.

This clonotype was detected ten times or more. The genes are TRBV28 and TRBJ2-5; D unresolved. The CDR3 runs 11 residues. Trimming left V 6 bases short and J 4 bases short, with 6 bases between. The germline V gene encodes CDR1 MDHEN and CDR2 SYDVKM. This CDR3 reads CASSYRETQYF. As DNA, the CDR3 is TGTGCCAGCAGCTACCGAGAGACCCAGTACTTC.

This chain connects TRBV2 to TRBJ2-5, with 9 positions matching TRBD2. The CDR3 covers 15 residues. Losses at the gene ends were 1 base for V and 5 bases for J; bases not matched to a gene: 5. Germline V gives CDR1 SNHLY, CDR2 FYNNEI. The CDR3 DNA reads as TGTGCCAGCAGTGAAGGCGCTAGCGGGACGGAGACCCAGTACTTC. This gives the protein CASSEGASGTETQYF.

This clonotype came up a few times. This chain links TRBV7-2 with TRBJ2-4, with D possibly matching TRBD2 (7 bases). V was pared by 2 bases and J by 5 bases, with 10 bases between. The CDR3 length is 14 residues. Germline V CDR1 and CDR2: SGHTA, FQGNSA. The CDR3 reads CASSLRGGENIQYF. The CDR3 bases are TGTGCCAGCAGCTTAAGGGGGGGGGAAAACATTCAGTACTTC.

This clonotype was found a few times. The gene calls are TRBV7-9 and TRBJ2-5; TRBD1 matches 7 bases. The germline V gene has CDR1 SEHNR and CDR2 FQNEAQ (reference sequence). The CDR3 totals 14 residues. The V gene end was trimmed by 5 bases and the J gene end by 5 bases; junction bases not matched to a gene: 8. CDR3 DNA: TGTGCCAGCAGCCTCCAGGACAGGCGGGAGACCCAGTACTTC. Translated: CASSLQDRRETQYF. The full variable domain, in which reference TRBV7-9 and TRBJ2-5 provide the parts outside the CDR3, is DTGVSQNPRHKITKRGQNVTFRCDPISEHNRLYWYRQTLGQGPEFLTYFQNEAQLEKSRLLSDRFSAERPKGSFSTLEIQRTEQGDSAMYLCASSLQDRRETQYFGPGTRLLVL.

The sample holds many counts of this clonotype. This chain joins TRBV7-2 and TRBJ1-1; 7 positions match TRBD1. CDR1 SGHTA and CDR2 FQGNSA come from the germline V gene. CDR3 length: 13 residues. J was trimmed by 9 bases and V by 5 bases; bases with no gene match: 9. The CDR3 bases are TGTGCCAGCAGCAGCCGACAGGGAGGGCAAGCTTTCTTT. Its translation: CASSSRQGGQAFF.

This clonotype was counted once. The chain couples TRBV20-1 to TRBJ2-1; D is perhaps TRBD1 (5 bases). V was cut by 0 bases and J by 8 bases, with 17 bases left in between. There are 15 residues in the CDR3. From germline, CDR1 is DFQATT and CDR2 SNEGSKA (reference sequence). The CDR3 coding sequence is TGCAGTGCTAGAGAGGTCGTGGGTAGGGGCGATGAGCAGTTCTTC. It codes for CSAREVVGRGDEQFF.

CDR3 in amino acids: CASSLVGGAEQYF. Written as DNA, the CDR3 is TGCGCCAGCAGCTTGGTTGGAGGGGCCGAGCAGTACTTC. The V call is TRBV5-1, the J call TRBJ2-7; D is perhaps TRBD2 (6 bases). V shed 0 bases and J shed 6 bases, with 10 bases lying between them. The CDR3 spans 13 residues. CDR1 SGHRS and CDR2 YFSETQ come from the germline V gene.

The chain is built from TRBV24-1 and TRBJ2-3; 12 bases are shared with TRBD2. Germline CDR1 KGHDR, CDR2 SFDVKD. V trimming: 4 bases; J trimming: 1 base; junction bases outside the gene matches: 2. This CDR3 has 16 amino acids. DNA of the CDR3: TGTGCCACCAGTGACCCTAGCGGGGGGGGCACAGATACGCAGTATTTT. Encoded protein: CATSDPSGGGTDTQYF.

The CDR3 DNA reads as TGCAGTGCTAAGTTCACAGGGTTGAATACGCAGTATTTT. Protein sequence: CSAKFTGLNTQYF. This chain connects TRBV20-1 to TRBJ2-3; D is possibly TRBD1 (6 bases). Looked up from germline, CDR1 is DFQATT and CDR2 is SNEGSKA (reference sequence). V was cut by 4 bases and J by 7 bases, with 15 bases left in between. The CDR3 contains 13 residues.